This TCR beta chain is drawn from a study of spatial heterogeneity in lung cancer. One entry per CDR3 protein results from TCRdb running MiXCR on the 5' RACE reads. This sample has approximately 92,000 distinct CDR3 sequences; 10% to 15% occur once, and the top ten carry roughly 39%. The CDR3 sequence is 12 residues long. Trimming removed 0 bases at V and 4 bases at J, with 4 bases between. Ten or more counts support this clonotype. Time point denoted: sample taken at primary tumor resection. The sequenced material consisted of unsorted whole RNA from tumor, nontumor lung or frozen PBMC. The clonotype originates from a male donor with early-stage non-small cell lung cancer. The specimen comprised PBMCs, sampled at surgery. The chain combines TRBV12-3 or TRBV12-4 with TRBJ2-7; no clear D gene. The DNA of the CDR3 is TGTGCCAGCAGTTTAGCGAGGTACGAGCAGTACTTC. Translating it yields CASSLARYEQYF.